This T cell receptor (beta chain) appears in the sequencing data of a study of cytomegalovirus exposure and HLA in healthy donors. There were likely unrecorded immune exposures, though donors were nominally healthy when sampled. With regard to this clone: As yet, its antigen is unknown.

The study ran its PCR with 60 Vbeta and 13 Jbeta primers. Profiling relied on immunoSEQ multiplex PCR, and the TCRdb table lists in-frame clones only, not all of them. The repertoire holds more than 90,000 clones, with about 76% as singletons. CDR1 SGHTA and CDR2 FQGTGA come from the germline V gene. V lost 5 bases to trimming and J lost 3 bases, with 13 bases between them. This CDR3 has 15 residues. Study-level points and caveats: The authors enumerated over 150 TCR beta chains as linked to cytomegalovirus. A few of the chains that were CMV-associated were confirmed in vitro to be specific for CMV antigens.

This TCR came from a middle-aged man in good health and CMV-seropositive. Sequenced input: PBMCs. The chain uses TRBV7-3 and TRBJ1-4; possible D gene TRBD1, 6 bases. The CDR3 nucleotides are TGTGCCAGCAGCACTAACAGGGTATCTAATGAAAAACTGTTTTTT. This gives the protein CASSTNRVSNEKLFF. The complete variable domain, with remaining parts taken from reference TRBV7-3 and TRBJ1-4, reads GAGVSQTPSNKVTEKGKYVELRCDPISGHTALYWYRQSLGQGPEFLIYFQGTGAADDSGLPNDRFFAVRPEGSVSTLKIQRTERGDSAVYLCASSTNRVSNEKLFFGSGTQLSVL.